The T cell receptor (beta chain) under discussion was sequenced for a study of blood T cells in healthy people across ages. The germline V and J ends were trimmed by 3 bases and 6 bases, with 9 bases remaining between them. Germline loops: CDR1 MNHEY, CDR2 SMNVEV (reference sequence). The CDR3 runs to 13 residues. A J-beta primer mix and a sample-barcoded 5' primer were used in a second PCR of about 6 to 12 cycles. Using its own MiXCR run on the 5' RACE reads, TCRdb lists one record per CDR3 protein. The table has 800,000 or so distinct CDR3 sequences, approximately 25% seen once. This clonotype has more than one count but fewer than ten. The same data also contributed to another study, on T cells of mothers and their children.

The receptor was derived from a boy aged 5-17 years in good health. The genes are TRBV27 and TRBJ1-5; D not certain. Sequenced: blood. CDR3 amino acids: CASSFDSRQPQHF. The CDR3 region has the DNA TGTGCCAGCAGTTTTGATTCCCGTCAGCCCCAGCATTTT.